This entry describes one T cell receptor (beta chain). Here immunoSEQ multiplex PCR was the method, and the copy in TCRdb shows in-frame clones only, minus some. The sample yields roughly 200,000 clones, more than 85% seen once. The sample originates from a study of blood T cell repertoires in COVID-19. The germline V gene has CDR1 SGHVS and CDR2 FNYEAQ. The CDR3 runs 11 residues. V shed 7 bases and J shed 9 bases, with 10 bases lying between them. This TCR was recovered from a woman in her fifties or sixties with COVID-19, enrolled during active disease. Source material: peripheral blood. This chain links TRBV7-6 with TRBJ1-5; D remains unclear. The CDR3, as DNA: TGTGCCAGCACCCTATTACGGCCCCAGCATTTT. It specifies CASTLLRPQHF.